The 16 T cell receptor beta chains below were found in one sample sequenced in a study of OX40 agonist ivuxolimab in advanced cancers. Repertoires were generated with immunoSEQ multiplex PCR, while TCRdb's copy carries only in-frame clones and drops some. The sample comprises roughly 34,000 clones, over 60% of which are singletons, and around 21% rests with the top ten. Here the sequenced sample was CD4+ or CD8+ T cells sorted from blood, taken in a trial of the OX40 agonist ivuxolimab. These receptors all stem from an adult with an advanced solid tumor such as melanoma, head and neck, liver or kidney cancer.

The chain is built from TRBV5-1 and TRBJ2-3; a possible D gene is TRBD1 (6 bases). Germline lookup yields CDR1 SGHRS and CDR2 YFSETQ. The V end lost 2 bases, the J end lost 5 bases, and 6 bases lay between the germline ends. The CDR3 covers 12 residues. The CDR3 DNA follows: TGCGCCAGCAGCTTACAGGGAGATACGCAGTATTTT. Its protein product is CASSLQGDTQYF.

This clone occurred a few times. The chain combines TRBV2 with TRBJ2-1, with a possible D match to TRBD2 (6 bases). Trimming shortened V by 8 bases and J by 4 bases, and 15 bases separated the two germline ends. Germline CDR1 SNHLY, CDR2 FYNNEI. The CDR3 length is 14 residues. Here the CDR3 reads CASPVDGRYNEQFF. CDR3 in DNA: TGTGCCAGCCCCGTTGACGGGAGATACAATGAGCAGTTCTTC.

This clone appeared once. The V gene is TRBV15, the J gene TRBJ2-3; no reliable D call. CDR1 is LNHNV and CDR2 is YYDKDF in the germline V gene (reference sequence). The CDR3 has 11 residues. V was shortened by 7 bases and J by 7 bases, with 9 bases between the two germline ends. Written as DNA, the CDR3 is TGTGCCACCATGACTGGGAATACGCAGTATTTT. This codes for CATMTGNTQYF. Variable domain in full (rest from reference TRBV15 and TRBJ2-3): DAMVIQNPRYQVTQFGKPVTLSCSQTLNHNVMYWYQQKSSQAPKLLFHYYDKDFNNEADTPDNFQSRRPNTSFCFLDIRSPGLGDTAMYLCATMTGNTQYFGPGTRLTVL.

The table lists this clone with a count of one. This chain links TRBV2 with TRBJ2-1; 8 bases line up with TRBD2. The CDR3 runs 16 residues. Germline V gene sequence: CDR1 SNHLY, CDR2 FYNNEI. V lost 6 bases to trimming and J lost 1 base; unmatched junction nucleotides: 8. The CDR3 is CASRPLAGGSYNEQFF. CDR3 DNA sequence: TGTGCCAGCAGACCCCTGGCGGGGGGTTCCTACAATGAGCAGTTCTTC. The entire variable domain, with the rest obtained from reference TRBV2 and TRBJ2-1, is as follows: EPEVTQTPSHQVTQMGQEVILRCVPISNHLYFYWYRQILGQKVEFLVSFYNNEISEKSEIFDDQFSVERPDGSNFTLKIRSTKLEDSAMYFCASRPLAGGSYNEQFFGPGTRLTVL.

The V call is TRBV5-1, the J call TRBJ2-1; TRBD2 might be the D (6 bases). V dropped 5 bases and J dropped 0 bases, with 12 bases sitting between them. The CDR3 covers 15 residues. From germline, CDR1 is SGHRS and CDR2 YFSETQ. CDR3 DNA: TGCGCCAGCAGGTTAGCGGCTAGCTCCTACAATGAGCAGTTCTTC. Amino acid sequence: CASRLAASSYNEQFF.

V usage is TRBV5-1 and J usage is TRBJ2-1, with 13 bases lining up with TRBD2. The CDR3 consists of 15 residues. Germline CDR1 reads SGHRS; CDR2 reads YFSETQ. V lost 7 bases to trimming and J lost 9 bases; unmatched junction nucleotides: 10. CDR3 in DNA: TGCGCCAGCGCCGGGGGACTAGCGGGGTATGTTGAGCAGTTCTTC. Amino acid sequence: CASAGGLAGYVEQFF.

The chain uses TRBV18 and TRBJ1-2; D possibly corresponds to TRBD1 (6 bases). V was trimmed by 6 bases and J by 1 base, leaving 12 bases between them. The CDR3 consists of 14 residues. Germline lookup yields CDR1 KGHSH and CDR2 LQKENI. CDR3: CASSRDKLNYGYTF. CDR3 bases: TGTGCCAGCTCCCGGGACAAACTTAACTATGGCTACACCTTC.

In DNA, the CDR3 is TGTGCCAGCAGCAAATTTTCCTGCAGACTTTATAATTCACCCCTCCACTTT. This sequence encodes CASSKFSCRLYNSPLHF. This sequence joins TRBV21-1 and TRBJ1-6. TRBV21-1 corresponds to a pseudogene. CDR3 length: 17 amino acids.

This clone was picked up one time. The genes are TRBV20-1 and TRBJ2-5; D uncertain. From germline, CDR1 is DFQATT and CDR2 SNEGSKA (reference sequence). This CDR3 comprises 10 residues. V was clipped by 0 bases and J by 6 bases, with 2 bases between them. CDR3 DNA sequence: TGCAGTGCTAGAGATAAGACCCAGTACTTC. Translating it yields CSARDKTQYF.

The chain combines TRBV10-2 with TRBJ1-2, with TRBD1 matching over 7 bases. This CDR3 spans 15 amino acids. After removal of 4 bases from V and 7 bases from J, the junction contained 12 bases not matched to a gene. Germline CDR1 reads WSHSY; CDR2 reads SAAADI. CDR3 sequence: CASSGTGGGVSGYTF. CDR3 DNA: TGCGCCAGCAGTGGGACAGGTGGTGGAGTAAGTGGCTACACCTTC.

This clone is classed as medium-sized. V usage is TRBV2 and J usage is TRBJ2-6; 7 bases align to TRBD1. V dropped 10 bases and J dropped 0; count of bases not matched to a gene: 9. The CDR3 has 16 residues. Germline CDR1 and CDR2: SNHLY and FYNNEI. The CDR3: CANYGQDLSGANVLTF. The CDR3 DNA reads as TGTGCCAACTACGGACAGGATCTCTCTGGGGCCAACGTCCTGACTTTC.

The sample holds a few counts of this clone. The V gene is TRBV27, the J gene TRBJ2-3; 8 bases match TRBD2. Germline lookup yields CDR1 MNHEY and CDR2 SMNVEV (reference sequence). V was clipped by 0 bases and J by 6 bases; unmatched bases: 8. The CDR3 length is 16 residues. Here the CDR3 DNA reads TGTGCCAGCAGTTTATCGTCCAGCGGGGGTAGGGATACGCAGTATTTT. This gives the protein CASSLSSSGGRDTQYF.

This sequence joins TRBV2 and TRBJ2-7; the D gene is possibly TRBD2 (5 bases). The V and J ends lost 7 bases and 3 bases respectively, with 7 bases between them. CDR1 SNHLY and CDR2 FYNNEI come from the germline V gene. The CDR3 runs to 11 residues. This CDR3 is CASTRGYEQYF. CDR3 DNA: TGTGCCAGCACTCGGGGCTACGAGCAGTACTTC.

CDR3 region: CASSPGVAGELFF. The CDR3 coding sequence is TGTGCCAGCAGCCCGGGGGTAGCCGGGGAGCTGTTTTTT. The rearrangement links TRBV11-3 to TRBJ2-2, with a weak D call TRBD2 (6 bases). CDR1 SGHNT and CDR2 YENEEA come from the germline V gene. V was pared by 5 bases and J by 6 bases, with 10 bases between. This CDR3 is 13 amino acids long.

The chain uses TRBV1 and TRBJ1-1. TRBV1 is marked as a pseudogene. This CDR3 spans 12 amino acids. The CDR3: CTSSPWRTSAFF. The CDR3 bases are TGCACCAGCAGCCCCTGGAGGACATCCGCTTTCTTT.

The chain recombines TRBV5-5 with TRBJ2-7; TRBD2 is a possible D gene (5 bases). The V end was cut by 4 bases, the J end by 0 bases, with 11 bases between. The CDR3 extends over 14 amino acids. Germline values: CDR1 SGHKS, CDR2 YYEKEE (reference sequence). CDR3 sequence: CASSRTGTSYEQYF. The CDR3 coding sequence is TGTGCCAGCAGCCGGACGGGAACCTCCTACGAGCAGTACTTC.